This entry lists 2 T cell receptor beta chains sequenced from one sample in a study of OX40 agonist ivuxolimab in advanced cancers. Assay used: immunoSEQ multiplex PCR; TCRdb lists only in-frame clones, some missing. The sample lists about 84,000 clones, nearly 95% seen once, with roughly 11% in the top ten. Sequenced material: CD4+ or CD8+ T cells sorted from blood, taken in a trial of the OX40 agonist ivuxolimab. The receptors derive from an adult with an advanced solid tumor such as melanoma, head and neck, liver or kidney cancer.

This sequence joins TRBV4-1 and TRBJ2-1; 8 positions agree with TRBD2. The CDR3 totals 18 residues. J was trimmed by 3 bases and V by 0 bases; bases with no gene match: 10. Germline loops: CDR1 MGHRA, CDR2 YSYEKL. The CDR3 DNA sequence: TGCGCCAGCAGCCAAGATGTACTAGCGGCAATAATCTACAATGAGCAGTTCTTC. This sequence encodes CASSQDVLAAIIYNEQFF.

V is TRBV4-3 and J is TRBJ2-7; TRBD2 agrees at 8 bases. CDR1 is LGHNA and CDR2 is YSLEER in the germline V gene. The CDR3 runs 17 residues. V was pared by 4 bases and J by 0 bases, with 11 bases of the junction left unmatched. The CDR3 loop reads CASSPSLAGSSSYEQYF. CDR3 sequence (DNA): TGCGCCAGCAGCCCTTCCTTAGCGGGGTCGAGCTCCTACGAGCAGTACTTC.